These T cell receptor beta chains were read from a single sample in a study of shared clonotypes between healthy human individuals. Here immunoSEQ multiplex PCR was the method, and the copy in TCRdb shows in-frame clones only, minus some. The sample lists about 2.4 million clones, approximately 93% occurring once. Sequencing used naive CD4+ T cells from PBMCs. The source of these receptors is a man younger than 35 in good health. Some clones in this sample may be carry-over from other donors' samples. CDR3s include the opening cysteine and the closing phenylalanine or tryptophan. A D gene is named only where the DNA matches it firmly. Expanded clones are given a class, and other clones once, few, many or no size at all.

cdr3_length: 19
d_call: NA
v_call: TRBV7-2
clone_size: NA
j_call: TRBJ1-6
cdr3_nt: TGTGCCAGCAGCTTAGGGGGGCCTCGAGGGGCCTCCTATAATTCACCCCTCCACTTT
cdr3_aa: CASSLGGPRGASYNSPLHF

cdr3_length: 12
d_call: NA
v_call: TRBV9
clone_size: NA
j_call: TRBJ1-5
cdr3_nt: TGTGCCAGCGGGCCGTACAATCAGCCCCAGCATTTT
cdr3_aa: CASGPYNQPQHF

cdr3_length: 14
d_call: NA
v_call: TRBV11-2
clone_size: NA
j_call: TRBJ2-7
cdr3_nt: TGTGCCAGTAAGATGGCGGGGACGTCCTACGAGCAGTACTTC
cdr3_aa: CASKMAGTSYEQYF

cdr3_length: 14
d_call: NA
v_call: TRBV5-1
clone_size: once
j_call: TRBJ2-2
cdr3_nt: TGCGCCAGCAGCTTCCCTAGCGACACCGGGGAGCTGTTTTTT
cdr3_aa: CASSFPSDTGELFF

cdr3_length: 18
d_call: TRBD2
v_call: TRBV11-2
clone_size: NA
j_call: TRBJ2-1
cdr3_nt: TGTGCCAGCAGCCTTAGACTAGCGGGAGTAGGGATCTACAATGAGCAGTTCTTC
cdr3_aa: CASSLRLAGVGIYNEQFF

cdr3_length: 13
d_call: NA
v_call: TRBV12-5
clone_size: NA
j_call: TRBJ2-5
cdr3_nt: TGTGCTAGTGCCCGGGGAAGCTTGGAGACCCAGTACTTC
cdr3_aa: CASARGSLETQYF

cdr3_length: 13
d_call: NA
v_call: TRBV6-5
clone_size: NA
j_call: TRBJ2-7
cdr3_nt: TGTGCCAGCACCAAACAGGGTTCCTACGAGCAGTACTTC
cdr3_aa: CASTKQGSYEQYF

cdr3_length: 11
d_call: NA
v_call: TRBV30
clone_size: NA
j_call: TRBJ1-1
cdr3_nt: TGTGCCTGGAGTGAGGTCACTGAAGCTTTCTTT
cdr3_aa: CAWSEVTEAFF

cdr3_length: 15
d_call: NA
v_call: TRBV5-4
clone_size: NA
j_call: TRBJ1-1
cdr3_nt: TGTGCCAGCAGCCACCGCAGGGGAGCCAACACTGAAGCTTTCTTT
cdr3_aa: CASSHRRGANTEAFF

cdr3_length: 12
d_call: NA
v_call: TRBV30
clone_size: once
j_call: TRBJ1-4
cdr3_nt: TGTGCCTGGAGTGACCAGGGAGAAAAACTGTTTTTT
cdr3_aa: CAWSDQGEKLFF

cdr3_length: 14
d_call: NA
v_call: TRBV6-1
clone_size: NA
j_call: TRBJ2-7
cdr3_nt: TGTGCCAGCAGTGAAAGGTACAACACCTACGAGCAGTACTTC
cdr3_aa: CASSERYNTYEQYF

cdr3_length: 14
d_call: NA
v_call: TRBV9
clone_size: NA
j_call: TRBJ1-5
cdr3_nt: TGTGCCAGCAGCGTACAGGTCGAGGGACAGCCCCAGCATTTT
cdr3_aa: CASSVQVEGQPQHF

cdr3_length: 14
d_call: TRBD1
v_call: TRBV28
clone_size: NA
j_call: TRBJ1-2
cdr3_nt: TGTGCCAGCGACACAACCGGGACAGCAAATGGCTACACCTTC
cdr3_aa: CASDTTGTANGYTF

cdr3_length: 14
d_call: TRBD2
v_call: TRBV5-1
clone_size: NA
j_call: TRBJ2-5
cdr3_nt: TGCGCCAGCACTTTAGCGGGGCAGAAAGAGACCCAGTACTTC
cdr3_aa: CASTLAGQKETQYF

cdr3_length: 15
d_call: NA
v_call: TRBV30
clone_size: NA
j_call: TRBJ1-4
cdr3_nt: TGTGCCTGGAGACAGGGTCCCCGGACTAATGAAAAACTGTTTTTT
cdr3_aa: CAWRQGPRTNEKLFF

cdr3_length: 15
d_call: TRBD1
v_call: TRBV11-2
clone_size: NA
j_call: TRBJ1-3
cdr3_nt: TGTGCCAGCAGCTTTGGACAGGGCTCTGGAAACACCATATATTTT
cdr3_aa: CASSFGQGSGNTIYF

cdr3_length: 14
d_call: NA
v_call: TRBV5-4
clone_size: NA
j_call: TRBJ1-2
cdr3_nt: TGTGCCAGCAGCCGGGACATCCCTTTGGGTGGCTACACCTTC
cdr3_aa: CASSRDIPLGGYTF

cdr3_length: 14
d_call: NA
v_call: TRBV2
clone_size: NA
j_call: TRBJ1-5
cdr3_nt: TGTGCCAGCAGCCAGGTGTCCGCTAATCAGCCCCAGCATTTT
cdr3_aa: CASSQVSANQPQHF

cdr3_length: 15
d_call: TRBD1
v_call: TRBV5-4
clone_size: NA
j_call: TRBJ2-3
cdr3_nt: TGTGCCAGCAGTCCGCCGGGACAGGGGACAGATACGCAGTATTTT
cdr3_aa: CASSPPGQGTDTQYF

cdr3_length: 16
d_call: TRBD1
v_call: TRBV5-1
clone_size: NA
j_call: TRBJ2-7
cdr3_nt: TGCGCCAGCAGCACCGCGAGGACAGGGAAAAACTACGAGCAGTACTTC
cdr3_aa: CASSTARTGKNYEQYF

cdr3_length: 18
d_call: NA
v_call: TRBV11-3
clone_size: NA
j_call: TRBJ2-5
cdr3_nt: TGTGCCAGCAGCTTAGCTGGATGGGGCAGGGGAGGTCGAGAGACCCAGTACTTC
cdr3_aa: CASSLAGWGRGGRETQYF

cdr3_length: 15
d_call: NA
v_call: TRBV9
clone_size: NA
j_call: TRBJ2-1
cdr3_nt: TGTGCCAGCAGCGTAGTAGACAGAGGGCGTGGTGAGCAGTTCTTC
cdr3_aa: CASSVVDRGRGEQFF

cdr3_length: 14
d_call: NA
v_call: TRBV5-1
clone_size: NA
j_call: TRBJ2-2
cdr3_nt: TGCGCCAGCAGCTTTCTACAGATCCCCGGGGAGCTGTTTTTT
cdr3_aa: CASSFLQIPGELFF

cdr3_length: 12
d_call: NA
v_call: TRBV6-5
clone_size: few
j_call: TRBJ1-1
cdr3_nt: TGTGCCAGCAGCAGGGGAGTCTCACGAGTTTTCTTT
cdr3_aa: CASSRGVSRVFF

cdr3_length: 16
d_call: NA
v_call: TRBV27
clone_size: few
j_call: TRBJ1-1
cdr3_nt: TGTGCCAGCAGTCCCTACCCCCAGGGGATGAACACTGAAGCTTTCTTT
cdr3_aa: CASSPYPQGMNTEAFF

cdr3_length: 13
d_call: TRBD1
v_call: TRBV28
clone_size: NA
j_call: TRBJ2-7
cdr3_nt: TGTGCCAGCAGAGACAGGGTCACCTACGAGCAGTACTTC
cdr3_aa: CASRDRVTYEQYF

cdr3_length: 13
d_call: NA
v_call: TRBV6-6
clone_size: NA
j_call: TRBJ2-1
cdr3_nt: TGTGCCAGCAGTTATGAGGCCTACAATGAGCAGTTCTTC
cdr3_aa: CASSYEAYNEQFF

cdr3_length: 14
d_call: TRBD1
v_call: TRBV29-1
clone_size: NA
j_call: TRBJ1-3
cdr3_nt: TGCAGCGTCCGGGACAGGGTTCCTGGAAACACCATATATTTT
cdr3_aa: CSVRDRVPGNTIYF

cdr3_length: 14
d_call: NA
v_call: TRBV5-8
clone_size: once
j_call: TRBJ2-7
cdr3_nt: TGTGCCAGCAACTTCAGAGGGGGAACCTACGAGCAGTACTTC
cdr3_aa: CASNFRGGTYEQYF

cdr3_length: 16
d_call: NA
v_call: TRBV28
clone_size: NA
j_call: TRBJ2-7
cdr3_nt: TGTGCCAGCAGTTCAGGGTCTTTCGTGGCACGGTACGAGCAGTACTTC
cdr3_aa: CASSSGSFVARYEQYF

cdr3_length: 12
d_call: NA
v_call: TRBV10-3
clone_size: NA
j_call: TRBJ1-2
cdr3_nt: TGTGCCATCAGTGAAGGGTTGGGGTCCTACACCTTC
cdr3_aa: CAISEGLGSYTF

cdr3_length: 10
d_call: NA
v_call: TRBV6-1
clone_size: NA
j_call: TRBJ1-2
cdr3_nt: TGTGCCAGCAATGCCGGTTCAGAGGGCTTC
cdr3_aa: CASNAGSEGF

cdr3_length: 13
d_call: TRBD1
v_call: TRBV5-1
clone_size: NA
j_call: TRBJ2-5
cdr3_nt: TGCGCCAGCAGTCGGGACAGCCAAGAGACCCAGTACTTC
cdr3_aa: CASSRDSQETQYF

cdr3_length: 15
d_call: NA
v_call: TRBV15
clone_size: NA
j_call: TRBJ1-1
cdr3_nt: TGTGCCACCAGCACGATGGGGGGCGTGAACACTGAAGCTTTCTTT
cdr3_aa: CATSTMGGVNTEAFF

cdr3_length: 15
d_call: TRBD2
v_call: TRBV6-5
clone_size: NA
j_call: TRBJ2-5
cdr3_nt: TGTGCCAGCAGGCGCACTAGCGGGAGTTGGGAGACCCAGTACTTC
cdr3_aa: CASRRTSGSWETQYF

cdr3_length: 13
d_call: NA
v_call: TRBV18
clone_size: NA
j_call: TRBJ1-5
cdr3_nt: TGTGCCAGCTCCGGCAACGCAAATCAGCCCCAGCATTTT
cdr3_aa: CASSGNANQPQHF

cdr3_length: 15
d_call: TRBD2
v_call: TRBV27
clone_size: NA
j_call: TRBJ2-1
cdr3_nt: TGTGCCAGCATGCCACTAGCGGGAGGTGAGGGTGAGCAGTTCTTC
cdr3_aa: CASMPLAGGEGEQFF

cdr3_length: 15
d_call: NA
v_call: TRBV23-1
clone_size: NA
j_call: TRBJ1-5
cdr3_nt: TGCGCCAGCAGTCGCTGGTGTTATAGCAATCAGCCCCAGCATTTT
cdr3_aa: CASSRWCYSNQPQHF

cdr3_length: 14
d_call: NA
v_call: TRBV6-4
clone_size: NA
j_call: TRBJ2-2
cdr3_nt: TGTGCCAGCAGTGGGACAGCCAACACCGGGGAGCTGTTTTTT
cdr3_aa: CASSGTANTGELFF

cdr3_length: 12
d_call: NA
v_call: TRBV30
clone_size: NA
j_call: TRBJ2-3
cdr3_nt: TGTGCCTGGAGTGTCCTCACAGATACGCAGTATTTT
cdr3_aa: CAWSVLTDTQYF

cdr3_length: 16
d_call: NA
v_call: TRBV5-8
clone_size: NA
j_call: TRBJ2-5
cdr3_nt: TGTGCCAGTCCAAAAGGGGGGTCAAAAGGACAAGAGACCCAGTACTTC
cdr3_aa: CASPKGGSKGQETQYF

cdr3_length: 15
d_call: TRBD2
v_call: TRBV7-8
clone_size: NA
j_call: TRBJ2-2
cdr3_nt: TGTGCGGGCGTGGGCGGGAGAGTGGACACCGGGGAGCTGTTTTTT
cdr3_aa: CAGVGGRVDTGELFF